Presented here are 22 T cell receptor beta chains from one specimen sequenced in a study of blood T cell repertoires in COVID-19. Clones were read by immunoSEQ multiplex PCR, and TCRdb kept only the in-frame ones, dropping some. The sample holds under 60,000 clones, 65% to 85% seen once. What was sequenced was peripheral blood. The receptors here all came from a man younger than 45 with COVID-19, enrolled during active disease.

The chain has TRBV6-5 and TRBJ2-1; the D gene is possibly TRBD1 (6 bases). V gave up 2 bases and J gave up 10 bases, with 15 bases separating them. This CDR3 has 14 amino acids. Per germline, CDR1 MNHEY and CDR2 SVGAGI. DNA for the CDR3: TGTGCCAGCAGTTACGGGGGCATCTCCACAGAGCAGTTCTTC. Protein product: CASSYGGISTEQFF.

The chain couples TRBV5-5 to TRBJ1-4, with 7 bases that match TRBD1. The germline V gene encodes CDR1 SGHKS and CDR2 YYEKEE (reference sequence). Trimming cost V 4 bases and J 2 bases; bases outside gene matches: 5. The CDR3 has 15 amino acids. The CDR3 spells CASSALTGTNEKLFF. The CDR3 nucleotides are TGTGCCAGCAGCGCCTTGACAGGGACTAATGAAAAACTGTTTTTT. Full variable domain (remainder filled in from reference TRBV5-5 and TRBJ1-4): DAGVTQSPTHLIKTRGQQVTLRCSPISGHKSVSWYQQVLGQGPQFIFQYYEKEERGRGNFPDRFSARQFPNYSSELNVNALLLGDSALYLCASSALTGTNEKLFFGSGTQLSVL.

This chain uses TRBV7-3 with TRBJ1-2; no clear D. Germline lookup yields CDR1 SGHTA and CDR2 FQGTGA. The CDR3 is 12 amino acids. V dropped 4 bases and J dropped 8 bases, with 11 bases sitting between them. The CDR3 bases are TGTGCCAGCAGCTCCTCTACTCGCGGCTACACCTTC. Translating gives CASSSSTRGYTF. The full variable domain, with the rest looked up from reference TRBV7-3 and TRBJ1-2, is GAGVSQTPSNKVTEKGKYVELRCDPISGHTALYWYRQSLGQGPEFLIYFQGTGAADDSGLPNDRFFAVRPEGSVSTLKIQRTERGDSAVYLCASSSSTRGYTFGSGTRLTVV.

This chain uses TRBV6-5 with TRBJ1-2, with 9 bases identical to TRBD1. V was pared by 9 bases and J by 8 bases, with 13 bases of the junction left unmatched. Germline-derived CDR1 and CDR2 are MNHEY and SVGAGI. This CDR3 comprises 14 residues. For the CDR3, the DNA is TGTGCCAGTCTAAAAACGGGACAGGGCGGCGGCTACACCTTC. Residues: CASLKTGQGGGYTF.

CDR3 protein: CSVGTSGTDTQYF. The CDR3 nucleotides read TGCAGCGTTGGTACTAGCGGCACAGATACGCAGTATTTT. The gene calls are TRBV29-1 and TRBJ2-3; 7 nucleotides match TRBD2. The trim removed 4 bases at V and 1 base at J, leaving 2 bases unmatched. The CDR3 covers 13 residues. Germline loops: CDR1 SQVTM, CDR2 ANQGSEA.

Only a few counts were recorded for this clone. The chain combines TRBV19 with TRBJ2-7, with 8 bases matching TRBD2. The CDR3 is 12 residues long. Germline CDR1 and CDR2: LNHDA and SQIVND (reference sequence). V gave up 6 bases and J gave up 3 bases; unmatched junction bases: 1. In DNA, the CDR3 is TGTGCCAGTAGCGGGGGGGTCTACGAGCAGTACTTC. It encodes CASSGGVYEQYF.

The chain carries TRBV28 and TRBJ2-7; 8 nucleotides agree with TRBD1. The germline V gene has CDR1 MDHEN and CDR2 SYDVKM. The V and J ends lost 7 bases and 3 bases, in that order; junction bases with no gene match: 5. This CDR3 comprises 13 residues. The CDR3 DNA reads TGTGCCAGCATCCGGACAGGGAGCTACGAGCAGTACTTC. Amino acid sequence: CASIRTGSYEQYF.

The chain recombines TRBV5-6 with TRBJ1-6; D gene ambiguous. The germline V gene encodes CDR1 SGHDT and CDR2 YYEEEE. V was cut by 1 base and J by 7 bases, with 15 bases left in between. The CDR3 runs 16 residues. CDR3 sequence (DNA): TGTGCCAGCAGCTTGTACTCTGTGAAACAGAATTCACCCCTCCACTTT. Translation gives CASSLYSVKQNSPLHF.

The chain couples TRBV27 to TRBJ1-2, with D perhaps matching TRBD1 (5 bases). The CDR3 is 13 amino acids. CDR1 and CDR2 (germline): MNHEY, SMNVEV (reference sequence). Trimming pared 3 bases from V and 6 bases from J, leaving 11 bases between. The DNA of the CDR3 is TGTGCCAGCAGTTTGGGGCTGGCGGATGGCTACACCTTC. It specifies CASSLGLADGYTF.

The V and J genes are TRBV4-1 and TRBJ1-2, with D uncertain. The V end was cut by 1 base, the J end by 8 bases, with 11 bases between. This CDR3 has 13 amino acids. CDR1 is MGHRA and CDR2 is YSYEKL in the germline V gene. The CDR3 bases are TGCGCCAGCAGCCAAGTTTTCCGAGAGGGCTACACCTTC. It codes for CASSQVFREGYTF.

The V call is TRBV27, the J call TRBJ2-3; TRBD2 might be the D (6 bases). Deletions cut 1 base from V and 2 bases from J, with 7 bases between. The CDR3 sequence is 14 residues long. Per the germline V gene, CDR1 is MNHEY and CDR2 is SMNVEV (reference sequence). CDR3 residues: CASSLLRDTDTQYF. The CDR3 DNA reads TGTGCCAGCAGTTTATTGCGGGACACAGATACGCAGTATTTT.

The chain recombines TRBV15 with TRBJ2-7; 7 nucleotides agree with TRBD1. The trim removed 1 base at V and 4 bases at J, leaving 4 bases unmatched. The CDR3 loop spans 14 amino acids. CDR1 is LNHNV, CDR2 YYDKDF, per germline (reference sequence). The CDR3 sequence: CATSRGTGEYEQYF. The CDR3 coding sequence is TGTGCCACCAGCAGAGGGACAGGCGAATACGAGCAGTACTTC.

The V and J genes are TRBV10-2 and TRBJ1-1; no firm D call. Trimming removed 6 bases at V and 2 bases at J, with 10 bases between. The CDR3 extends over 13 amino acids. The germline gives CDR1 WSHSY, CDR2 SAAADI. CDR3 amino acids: CASRGVLNTEAFF. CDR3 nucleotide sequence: TGCGCCAGCAGGGGAGTGCTAAACACTGAAGCTTTCTTT.

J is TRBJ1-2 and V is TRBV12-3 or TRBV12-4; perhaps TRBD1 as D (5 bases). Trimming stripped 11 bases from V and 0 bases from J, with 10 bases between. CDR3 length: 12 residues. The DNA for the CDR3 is TGTGCCTATGGGGGGGCTAACTATGGCTACACCTTC. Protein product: CAYGGANYGYTF.

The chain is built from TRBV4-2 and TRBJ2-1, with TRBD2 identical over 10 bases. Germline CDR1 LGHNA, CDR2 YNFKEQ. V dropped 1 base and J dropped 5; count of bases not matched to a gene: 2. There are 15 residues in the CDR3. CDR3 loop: CASSQVTSGHNEQFF. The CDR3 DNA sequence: TGTGCCAGCAGCCAAGTGACTAGCGGGCACAATGAGCAGTTCTTC.

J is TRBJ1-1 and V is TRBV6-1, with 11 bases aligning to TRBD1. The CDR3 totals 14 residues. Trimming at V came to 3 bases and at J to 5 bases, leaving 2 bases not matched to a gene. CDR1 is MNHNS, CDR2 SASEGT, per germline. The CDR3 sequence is CASSEDRGRTEAFF. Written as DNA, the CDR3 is TGTGCCAGCAGTGAGGACAGGGGGCGAACTGAAGCTTTCTTT.

As DNA, the CDR3 is TGTGCCAGTAGTATGAACGGGGTTAGCGGGAGCTCCTACAATGAGCAGTTCTTC. Its protein product is CASSMNGVSGSSYNEQFF. The rearrangement links TRBV19 to TRBJ2-1, with 9 nucleotides matching TRBD2. Germline-derived CDR1 and CDR2 are LNHDA and SQIVND (reference sequence). Trimming removed 3 bases from V and 0 bases from J; junction bases left unmatched: 9. The CDR3 spans 18 residues.

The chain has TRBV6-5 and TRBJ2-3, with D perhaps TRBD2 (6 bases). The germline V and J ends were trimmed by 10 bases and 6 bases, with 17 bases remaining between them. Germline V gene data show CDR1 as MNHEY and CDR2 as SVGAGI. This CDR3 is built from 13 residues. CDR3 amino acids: CATSGTDLDTQYF. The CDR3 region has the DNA TGTGCCACCTCCGGGACTGATCTTGATACGCAGTATTTT.

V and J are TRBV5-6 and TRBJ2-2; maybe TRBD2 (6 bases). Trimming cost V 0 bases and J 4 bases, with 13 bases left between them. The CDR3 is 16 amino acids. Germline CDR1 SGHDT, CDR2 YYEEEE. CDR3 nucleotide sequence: TGTGCCAGCAGCTTGGCCGGGGGTCAATTCACCGGGGAGCTGTTTTTT. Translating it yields CASSLAGGQFTGELFF.

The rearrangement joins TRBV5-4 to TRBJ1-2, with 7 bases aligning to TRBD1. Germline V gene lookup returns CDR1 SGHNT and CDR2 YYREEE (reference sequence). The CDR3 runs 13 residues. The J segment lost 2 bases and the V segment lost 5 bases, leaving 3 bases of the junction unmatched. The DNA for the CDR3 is TGTGCCAGCAGACTGACAGGGAACTATGGCTACACCTTC. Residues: CASRLTGNYGYTF.

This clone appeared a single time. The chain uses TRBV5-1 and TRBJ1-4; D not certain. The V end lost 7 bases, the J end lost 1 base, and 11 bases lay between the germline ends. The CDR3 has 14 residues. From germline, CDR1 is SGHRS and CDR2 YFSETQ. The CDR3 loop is CASRPRVTNEKLFF. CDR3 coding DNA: TGCGCCAGCCGCCCCCGGGTAACTAATGAAAAACTGTTTTTT.

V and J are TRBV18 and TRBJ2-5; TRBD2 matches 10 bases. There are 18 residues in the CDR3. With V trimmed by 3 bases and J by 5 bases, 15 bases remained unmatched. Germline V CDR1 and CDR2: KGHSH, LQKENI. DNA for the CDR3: TGTGCCAGCTCACCGGATTCCCGCCTAGCGGGAGCCTTGGAGACCCAGTACTTC. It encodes CASSPDSRLAGALETQYF.